The present T cell receptor beta chain was sequenced within a study of control samples from healthy donors and cancer patients. CDR1 is MNHEY, CDR2 SVGAGI, per germline. V lost 8 bases and J lost 8, with 21 bases in between. The CDR3 has 14 amino acids. The data were produced by immunoSEQ multiplex PCR, yet TCRdb's version contains in-frame clones alone and is incomplete. The table records approximately 140,000 clones, over 85% of them present only once. The J gene is TRBJ1-1, the V gene TRBV6-5; D unclear. The sample taken for sequencing was PBMCs. This TCR came from a man aged 45-65 years with head and neck cancer. DNA for the CDR3: TGTGCCAGCGGCCGCAGGAAGATCCCACTAGAAGCTTTCTTT. Translation: CASGRRKIPLEAFF.